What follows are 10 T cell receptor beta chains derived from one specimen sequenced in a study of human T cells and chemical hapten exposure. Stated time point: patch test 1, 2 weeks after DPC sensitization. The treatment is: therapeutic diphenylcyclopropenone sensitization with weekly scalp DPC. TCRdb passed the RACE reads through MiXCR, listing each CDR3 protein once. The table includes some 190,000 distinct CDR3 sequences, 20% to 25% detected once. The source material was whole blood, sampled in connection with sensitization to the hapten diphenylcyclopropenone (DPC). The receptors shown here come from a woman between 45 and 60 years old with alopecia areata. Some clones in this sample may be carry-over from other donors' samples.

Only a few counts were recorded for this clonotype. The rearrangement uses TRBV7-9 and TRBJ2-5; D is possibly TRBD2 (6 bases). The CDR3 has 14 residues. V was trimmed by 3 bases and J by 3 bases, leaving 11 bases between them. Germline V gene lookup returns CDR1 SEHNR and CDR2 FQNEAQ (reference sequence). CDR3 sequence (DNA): TGTGCCAGCAGCTTCCTCGGGAGAGAAGAGACCCAGTACTTC. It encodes CASSFLGREETQYF.

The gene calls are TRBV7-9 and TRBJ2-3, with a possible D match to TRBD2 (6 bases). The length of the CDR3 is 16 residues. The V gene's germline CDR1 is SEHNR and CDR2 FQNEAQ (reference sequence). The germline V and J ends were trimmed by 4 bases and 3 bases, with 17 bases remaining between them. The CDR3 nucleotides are TGTGCCAGCAGCTCCAACATCGGGAGAGCGACAGATACGCAGTATTTT. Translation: CASSSNIGRATDTQYF.

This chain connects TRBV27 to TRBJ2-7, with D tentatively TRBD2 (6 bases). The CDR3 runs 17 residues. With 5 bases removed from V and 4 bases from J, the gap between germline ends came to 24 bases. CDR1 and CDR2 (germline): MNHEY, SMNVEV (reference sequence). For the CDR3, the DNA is TGTGCCAGCAGTCCCCTACTGGGTCAGGAGGGTCTGTACGAGCAGTACTTC. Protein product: CASSPLLGQEGLYEQYF.

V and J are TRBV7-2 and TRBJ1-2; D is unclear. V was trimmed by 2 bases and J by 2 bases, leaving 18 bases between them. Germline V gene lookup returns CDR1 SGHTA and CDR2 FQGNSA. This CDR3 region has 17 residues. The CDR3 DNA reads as TGTGCCAGCAGCTTAACTCTCCGGTCCGCCCTAAACTATGGCTACACCTTC. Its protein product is CASSLTLRSALNYGYTF.

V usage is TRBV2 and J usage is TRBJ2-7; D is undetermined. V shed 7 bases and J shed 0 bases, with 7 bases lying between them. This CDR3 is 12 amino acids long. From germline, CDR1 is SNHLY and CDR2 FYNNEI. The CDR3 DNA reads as TGTGCCAGCATCAGTCCCTCCTACGAGCAGTACTTC. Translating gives CASISPSYEQYF.

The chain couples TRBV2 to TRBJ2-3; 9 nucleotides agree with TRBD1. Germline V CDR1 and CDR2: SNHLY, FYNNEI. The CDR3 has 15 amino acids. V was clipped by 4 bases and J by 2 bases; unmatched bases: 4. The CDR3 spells CASSGGTGPTDTQYF. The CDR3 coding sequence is TGTGCCAGCAGTGGCGGGACAGGGCCCACAGATACGCAGTATTTT. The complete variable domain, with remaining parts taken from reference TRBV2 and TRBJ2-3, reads EPEVTQTPSHQVTQMGQEVILRCVPISNHLYFYWYRQILGQKVEFLVSFYNNEISEKSEIFDDQFSVERPDGSNFTLKIRSTKLEDSAMYFCASSGGTGPTDTQYFGPGTRLTVL.

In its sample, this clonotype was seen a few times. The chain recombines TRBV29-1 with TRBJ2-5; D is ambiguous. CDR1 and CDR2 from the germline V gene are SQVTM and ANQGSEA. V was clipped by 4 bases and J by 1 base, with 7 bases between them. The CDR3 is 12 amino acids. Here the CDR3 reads CSVVEVQETQYF. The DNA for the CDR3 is TGCAGCGTTGTTGAAGTCCAAGAGACCCAGTACTTC.

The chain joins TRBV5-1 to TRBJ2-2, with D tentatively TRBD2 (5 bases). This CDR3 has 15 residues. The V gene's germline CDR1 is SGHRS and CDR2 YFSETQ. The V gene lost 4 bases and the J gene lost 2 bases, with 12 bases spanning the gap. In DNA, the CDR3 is TGCGCCAGCAGCCCTCGAGAGGGCAACACCGGGGAGCTGTTTTTT. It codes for CASSPREGNTGELFF.

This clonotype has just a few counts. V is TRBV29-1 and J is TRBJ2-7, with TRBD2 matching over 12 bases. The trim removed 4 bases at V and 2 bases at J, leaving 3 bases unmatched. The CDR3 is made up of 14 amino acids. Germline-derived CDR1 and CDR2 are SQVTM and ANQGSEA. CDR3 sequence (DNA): TGCAGCGTTGCCGGACTAGCGGGAACCTACGAGCAGTACTTC. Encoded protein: CSVAGLAGTYEQYF.

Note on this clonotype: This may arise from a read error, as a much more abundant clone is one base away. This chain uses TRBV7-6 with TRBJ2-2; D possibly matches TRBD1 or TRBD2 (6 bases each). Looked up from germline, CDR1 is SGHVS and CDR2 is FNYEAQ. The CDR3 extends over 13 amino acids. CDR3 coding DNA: TGTACCAGCAGCTTAGGGGGGACCGGGGAGCTGTTTTTT. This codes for CTSSLGGTGELFF. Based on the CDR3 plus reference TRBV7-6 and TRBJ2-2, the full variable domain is GAGVSQSPRYKVTKRGQDVALRCDPISGHVSLYWYRQALGQGPEFLTYFNYEAQQDKSGLPNDRFSAERPEGSISTLTIQRTEQRDSAMYRCTSSLGGTGELFFGEGSRLTVL.